This TCR beta chain is drawn from a study of vaccination and CD4 T cells after COVID-19. About the study: With nine mild cases and one severe, convalescent patients were SARS-CoV-2 positive by nasal swab PCR. Post-COVID specimens were obtained a median 101 days after diagnosis (range 35 to 161).

Sequence data for DNA of cultured CD4+ T cells were generated by the Oncomine TCR Beta short-read assay. TCRdb called the PCR reads again in MiXCR, with one record for every CDR3 protein. The table has approximately 19,000 distinct CDR3 sequences, approximately 63% seen once; the top ten hold approximately 6%. As concerns this clonotype: Its antigen remains unknown.

The sample's treatment: approximately nine-day PBMC culture with coronavirus spike peptide pools or control peptides (ViraFEST assay). Scientists separated out CD4+ T cells through negative selection following 10 days in culture. The CDR3 runs 12 residues. CDR1 is MNHEY, CDR2 SVGAGI, per germline. Trimming took off 2 bases at V and 5 bases at J, with 4 bases between the two ends. This receptor was obtained from a human donor who had recovered from COVID-19. This sequence joins TRBV6-5 and TRBJ1-5; unclear D gene. Sequenced material: CD4+ T cells from blood, cultured in vitro. CDR3 in amino acids: CASSYGDQPQHF. The CDR3 coding sequence is TGTGCCAGCAGTTACGGTGATCAGCCCCAGCATTTT.